The rows below give T cell receptor beta chains drawn from one sample of a study of cytomegalovirus exposure and HLA in healthy donors. Using immunoSEQ multiplex PCR, the repertoire was profiled, and TCRdb retains in-frame clones only, with some absent. The sample lists 130,000 or so clones; roughly 9.6% were seen once. Sequenced input: PBMCs. Receptors originate from a woman aged 40 to 50 in good health and CMV-seropositive. Each CDR3 is given with its conserved first and last residue. The D gene is left open where the match is weak. Expanded clones are given a class, and other clones once, few, many or no size at all.

abundance	d_gene	v_gene	j_gene	CDR3aa	CDR3nt
-	-	TRBV18	TRBJ2-2	CASSPPASNTGELFF	TGTGCCAGCTCACCACCGGCTTCGAACACCGGGGAGCTGTTTTTT
few	-	TRBV6-5	TRBJ1-2	CASRRGTTHYGYTF	TGTGCCAGCAGAAGAGGGACTACGCATTATGGCTACACCTTC
few	TRBD1	TRBV5-1	TRBJ1-4	CASSLAFDRGNEKLFF	TGCGCCAGCAGCTTGGCCTTTGACAGGGGGAATGAAAAACTGTTTTTT
-	TRBD1	TRBV5-1	TRBJ1-6	CASSLKDRSSSYNSPLHF	TGCGCCAGCAGCTTGAAGGACAGGTCGAGCTCCTATAATTCACCCCTCCACTTT
few	-	TRBV7-7	TRBJ2-1	CASSPITGYNEQFF	TGTGCCAGCAGCCCGATTACAGGGTACAATGAGCAGTTCTTC
-	TRBD2	TRBV4-1	TRBJ2-3	CASSLTLAGGTDTQYF	TGCGCCAGCAGCCTGACACTAGCGGGGGGCACAGATACGCAGTATTTT
few	-	TRBV5-1	TRBJ2-3	CASSLQAPSTDTQYF	TGCGCCAGCAGCTTACAGGCCCCTAGCACAGATACGCAGTATTTT
few	TRBD2	TRBV30	TRBJ2-1	CASAGGPPENEQFF	TGTGCGTCCGCGGGGGGCCCGCCGGAAAATGAGCAGTTCTTC
few	-	TRBV7-2	TRBJ2-1	CASSSNSPHEQFF	TGTGCCAGCAGCTCCAATTCCCCCCATGAGCAGTTCTTC
few	-	TRBV2	TRBJ1-2	CASSEALGQRPVHYGYTF	TGTGCCAGCAGTGAAGCGCTCGGACAGCGACCCGTTCACTATGGCTACACCTTC
-	TRBD1	TRBV6-6	TRBJ1-1	CASRVTGGGNTEAFF	TGTGCCAGCAGGGTAACAGGGGGAGGTAACACTGAAGCTTTCTTT
few	-	TRBV6-1	TRBJ1-1	CASRAIGGNTEAFF	TGTGCCAGCAGGGCTATCGGGGGGAACACTGAAGCTTTCTTT
-	-	TRBV9	TRBJ2-1	CASSAREYNEQFF	TGTGCCAGCAGCGCTCGTGAGTACAATGAGCAGTTCTTC
-	-	TRBV15	TRBJ2-3	CATSREPRGTDTQYF	TGTGCCACCAGCAGAGAGCCCAGGGGCACAGATACGCAGTATTTT
-	-	TRBV19	TRBJ2-4	CASSISTQGQNIQYF	TGTGCCAGTAGTATTTCGACTCAGGGCCAAAACATTCAGTACTTC
-	-	TRBV6-5	TRBJ1-1	CASSFGPGGPAEAFF	TGTGCCAGCAGTTTCGGTCCGGGGGGGCCGGCTGAAGCTTTCTTT
-	TRBD2	TRBV5-4	TRBJ2-3	CASSLRTSGDTQYF	TGTGCCAGCAGCTTAAGGACTAGCGGCGATACGCAGTATTTT
few	-	TRBV10-3	TRBJ1-2	CAISEPPIRVGAAYGYTF	TGTGCCATCAGTGAGCCACCGATTAGGGTAGGGGCGGCTTATGGCTACACCTTC
-	-	TRBV5-4	TRBJ2-1	CASSLVGRDNEQFF	TGTGCCAGCAGCTTGGTTGGCAGGGACAATGAGCAGTTCTTC
few	-	TRBV20-1	TRBJ1-5	CKGPINQPQHF	TGCAAGGGGCCCATCAATCAGCCCCAGCATTTT
few	-	TRBV7-9	TRBJ1-1	CASSLGEAWGMNTEAFF	TGTGCCAGCAGCTTAGGGGAGGCATGGGGCATGAACACTGAAGCTTTCTTT
few	-	TRBV5-8	TRBJ1-4	CASSPVRGSGALGEKLFF	TGTGCCAGCAGCCCCGTCAGAGGAAGCGGGGCTTTGGGAGAAAAACTGTTTTTT
few	TRBD1	TRBV23-1	TRBJ1-6	CASSQWDRDSPLHF	TGCGCCAGCAGTCAATGGGACAGGGATTCACCCCTCCACTTT
-	TRBD1	TRBV15	TRBJ1-5	CATSRGWDRGNNQPQHF	TGTGCCACCAGCAGAGGATGGGACAGGGGAAATAACCAGCCCCAGCATTTT
few	-	TRBV5-1	TRBJ2-3	CASSSGSRRTDTQYF	TGCGCCAGCAGCTCCGGGTCCCGGCGCACAGATACGCAGTATTTT
-	-	TRBV2	TRBJ2-1	CASHYSGEQFF	TGTGCCAGCCATTACTCCGGTGAGCAGTTCTTC
few	TRBD1	TRBV7-2	TRBJ1-1	CASSLRQGLNTEAFF	TGTGCCAGCAGCCTTCGACAGGGCCTGAATACTGAAGCTTTCTTT
few	-	TRBV18	TRBJ1-5	CASSPATRSPQHF	TGTGCCAGCTCTCCAGCGACTAGGTCGCCCCAGCATTTT
-	-	TRBV27	TRBJ2-6	CASSSQSTGFSGANVLTF	TGTGCCAGCAGTTCTCAATCGACAGGTTTCTCTGGGGCCAACGTCCTGACTTTC
few	TRBD2	TRBV6-6	TRBJ2-3	CASSYSPAGGRDTQYF	TGTGCCAGCAGTTATAGCCCTGCGGGGGGGCGGGATACGCAGTATTTT
few	-	TRBV14	TRBJ2-5	CASSQVVSWGETQYF	TGTGCCAGCAGCCAAGTTGTTTCTTGGGGCGAGACCCAGTACTTC
few	TRBD1	TRBV29-1	TRBJ1-2	CSVGDRVSGGYTF	TGCAGCGTGGGTGACAGGGTCAGTGGAGGCTACACCTTC
-	TRBD1	TRBV15	TRBJ1-5	CATSGGQGLNQPQHF	TGTGCCACCAGCGGGGGACAGGGCTTAAATCAGCCCCAGCATTTT
-	-	TRBV4-3	TRBJ2-3	CASSQDLGEADTQYF	TGCGCCAGCAGCCAAGATCTTGGCGAGGCAGATACGCAGTATTTT
few	-	TRBV6-5	TRBJ1-1	CASSYSGHMNTEAFF	TGTGCCAGCAGTTACTCCGGACACATGAACACTGAAGCTTTCTTT
few	TRBD1	TRBV5-1	TRBJ2-6	CASSLEGAPGANVLTF	TGCGCCAGCAGCTTAGAGGGGGCGCCTGGGGCCAACGTCCTGACTTTC
-	-	TRBV5-8	TRBJ1-1	CASSLVAGLTEAFF	TGTGCCAGCAGCTTGGTGGCGGGCCTCACTGAAGCTTTCTTT
-	-	TRBV9	TRBJ2-1	CASSTTTGTIYNEQFF	TGTGCCAGCAGCACAACTACCGGGACAATTTACAATGAGCAGTTCTTC
-	TRBD1	TRBV2	TRBJ1-2	CASSSGTGEVHGYTF	TGTGCCAGCTCGTCCGGGACAGGGGAGGTCCATGGCTACACCTTC
-	TRBD2	TRBV19	TRBJ2-5	CASSIPLTSGGETQYF	TGTGCCAGTAGTATACCCCTAACTAGCGGGGGTGAGACCCAGTACTTC
few	-	TRBV5-1	TRBJ1-1	CASSSQGGENTEAFF	TGCGCCAGCAGCTCCCAAGGGGGGGAGAACACTGAAGCTTTCTTT
few	-	TRBV2	TRBJ2-5	CASSSDSPRAQYF	TGTGCCAGCAGTTCGGACAGTCCGAGGGCCCAGTACTTC
-	TRBD1	TRBV7-2	TRBJ2-2	CASSPPSGGSRTGELFF	TGTGCCAGCAGCCCACCTTCAGGGGGCTCTAGGACCGGGGAGCTGTTTTTT
few	-	TRBV5-1	TRBJ1-1	CASSLETREAEAFF	TGCGCCAGCAGCTTGGAGACGAGGGAAGCTGAAGCTTTCTTT
few	-	TRBV6-5	TRBJ2-2	CASSYSSYGELFF	TGTGCCAGCAGTTACTCGTCTTACGGGGAGCTGTTTTTT